The table lists the clone carrying this T cell receptor (beta chain) with a few counts. The antigen remains unidentified. The data were obtained in a study of T-cell memory formation after mild COVID-19. Study context: TCR clusters mostly belonged to single donors. Findings and caveats of the study: Several responding clones turned up in pre-infection memory, indicating that cross-reactive memory may have taken part. For second-wave clones that peaked at day 37, SARS-CoV-2 specificity went unverified.

CDR3 length: 15 residues. Germline values: CDR1 MNHEY, CDR2 SMNVEV (reference sequence). V lost 0 bases, J lost 7 bases, and 5 bases stayed unmatched. Constant-segment primers and 5'RACE yielded cDNA libraries for TCR alpha and TCR beta, each carrying sample barcodes and UMIs. MiXCR, run by TCRdb on the 5' RACE reads, gives a single entry per CDR3 protein. Among a few hundred thousand distinct CDR3 sequences listed, approximately 15% were seen once. The sequence derives from a man between 18 and 29 years old who had mild COVID-19 (a few samples of this study predate the infection). Cell type and time point are not known. This rearrangement joins TRBV27 to TRBJ2-4; 8 nucleotides line up with TRBD1. Material: PBMCs or a T cell subset sorted from them (not recorded which). For the CDR3, the DNA is TGTGCCAGCAGTTTATCGGGACAGGCGGGGAACATTCAGTACTTC. Protein: CASSLSGQAGNIQYF.